The T cell receptor beta chain under discussion was sequenced for a study of Ad26.COV2.S vaccination and SARS-CoV-2 variants. About the study: Of the COV1001 trial arms, the Ad26.COV2.S arm included the donor.

The CDR3 has 15 residues. The germline V gene has CDR1 SGHRS and CDR2 YFSETQ. V was pared by 1 base and J by 2 bases, with 10 bases between. Documented treatment: around 19 received Ad26.COV2.S at low or high dose, single or two shots; roughly 5 received placebo; per-sample allocation not given. Sampling was done on day 63 after the first vaccine or placebo injection. This Boston cohort included adults aged 18-55 years. The assay was immunoSEQ multiplex PCR, and TCRdb's table has in-frame clones only and misses some. The data show around 400,000 clones, roughly four fifths seen once. The sequencing used peripheral blood, collected in a trial of Ad26.COV2.S vaccine versus placebo. The chain links TRBV5-1 to TRBJ2-1, with D maybe TRBD2 (5 bases). This clonotype was obtained from a person aged 18-60 years who received the Ad26.COV2.S COVID-19 vaccine or a placebo. This CDR3 reads CASSLRLAAYNEQFF. CDR3 nucleotides: TGCGCCAGCAGCTTGCGGCTAGCAGCCTACAATGAGCAGTTCTTC.